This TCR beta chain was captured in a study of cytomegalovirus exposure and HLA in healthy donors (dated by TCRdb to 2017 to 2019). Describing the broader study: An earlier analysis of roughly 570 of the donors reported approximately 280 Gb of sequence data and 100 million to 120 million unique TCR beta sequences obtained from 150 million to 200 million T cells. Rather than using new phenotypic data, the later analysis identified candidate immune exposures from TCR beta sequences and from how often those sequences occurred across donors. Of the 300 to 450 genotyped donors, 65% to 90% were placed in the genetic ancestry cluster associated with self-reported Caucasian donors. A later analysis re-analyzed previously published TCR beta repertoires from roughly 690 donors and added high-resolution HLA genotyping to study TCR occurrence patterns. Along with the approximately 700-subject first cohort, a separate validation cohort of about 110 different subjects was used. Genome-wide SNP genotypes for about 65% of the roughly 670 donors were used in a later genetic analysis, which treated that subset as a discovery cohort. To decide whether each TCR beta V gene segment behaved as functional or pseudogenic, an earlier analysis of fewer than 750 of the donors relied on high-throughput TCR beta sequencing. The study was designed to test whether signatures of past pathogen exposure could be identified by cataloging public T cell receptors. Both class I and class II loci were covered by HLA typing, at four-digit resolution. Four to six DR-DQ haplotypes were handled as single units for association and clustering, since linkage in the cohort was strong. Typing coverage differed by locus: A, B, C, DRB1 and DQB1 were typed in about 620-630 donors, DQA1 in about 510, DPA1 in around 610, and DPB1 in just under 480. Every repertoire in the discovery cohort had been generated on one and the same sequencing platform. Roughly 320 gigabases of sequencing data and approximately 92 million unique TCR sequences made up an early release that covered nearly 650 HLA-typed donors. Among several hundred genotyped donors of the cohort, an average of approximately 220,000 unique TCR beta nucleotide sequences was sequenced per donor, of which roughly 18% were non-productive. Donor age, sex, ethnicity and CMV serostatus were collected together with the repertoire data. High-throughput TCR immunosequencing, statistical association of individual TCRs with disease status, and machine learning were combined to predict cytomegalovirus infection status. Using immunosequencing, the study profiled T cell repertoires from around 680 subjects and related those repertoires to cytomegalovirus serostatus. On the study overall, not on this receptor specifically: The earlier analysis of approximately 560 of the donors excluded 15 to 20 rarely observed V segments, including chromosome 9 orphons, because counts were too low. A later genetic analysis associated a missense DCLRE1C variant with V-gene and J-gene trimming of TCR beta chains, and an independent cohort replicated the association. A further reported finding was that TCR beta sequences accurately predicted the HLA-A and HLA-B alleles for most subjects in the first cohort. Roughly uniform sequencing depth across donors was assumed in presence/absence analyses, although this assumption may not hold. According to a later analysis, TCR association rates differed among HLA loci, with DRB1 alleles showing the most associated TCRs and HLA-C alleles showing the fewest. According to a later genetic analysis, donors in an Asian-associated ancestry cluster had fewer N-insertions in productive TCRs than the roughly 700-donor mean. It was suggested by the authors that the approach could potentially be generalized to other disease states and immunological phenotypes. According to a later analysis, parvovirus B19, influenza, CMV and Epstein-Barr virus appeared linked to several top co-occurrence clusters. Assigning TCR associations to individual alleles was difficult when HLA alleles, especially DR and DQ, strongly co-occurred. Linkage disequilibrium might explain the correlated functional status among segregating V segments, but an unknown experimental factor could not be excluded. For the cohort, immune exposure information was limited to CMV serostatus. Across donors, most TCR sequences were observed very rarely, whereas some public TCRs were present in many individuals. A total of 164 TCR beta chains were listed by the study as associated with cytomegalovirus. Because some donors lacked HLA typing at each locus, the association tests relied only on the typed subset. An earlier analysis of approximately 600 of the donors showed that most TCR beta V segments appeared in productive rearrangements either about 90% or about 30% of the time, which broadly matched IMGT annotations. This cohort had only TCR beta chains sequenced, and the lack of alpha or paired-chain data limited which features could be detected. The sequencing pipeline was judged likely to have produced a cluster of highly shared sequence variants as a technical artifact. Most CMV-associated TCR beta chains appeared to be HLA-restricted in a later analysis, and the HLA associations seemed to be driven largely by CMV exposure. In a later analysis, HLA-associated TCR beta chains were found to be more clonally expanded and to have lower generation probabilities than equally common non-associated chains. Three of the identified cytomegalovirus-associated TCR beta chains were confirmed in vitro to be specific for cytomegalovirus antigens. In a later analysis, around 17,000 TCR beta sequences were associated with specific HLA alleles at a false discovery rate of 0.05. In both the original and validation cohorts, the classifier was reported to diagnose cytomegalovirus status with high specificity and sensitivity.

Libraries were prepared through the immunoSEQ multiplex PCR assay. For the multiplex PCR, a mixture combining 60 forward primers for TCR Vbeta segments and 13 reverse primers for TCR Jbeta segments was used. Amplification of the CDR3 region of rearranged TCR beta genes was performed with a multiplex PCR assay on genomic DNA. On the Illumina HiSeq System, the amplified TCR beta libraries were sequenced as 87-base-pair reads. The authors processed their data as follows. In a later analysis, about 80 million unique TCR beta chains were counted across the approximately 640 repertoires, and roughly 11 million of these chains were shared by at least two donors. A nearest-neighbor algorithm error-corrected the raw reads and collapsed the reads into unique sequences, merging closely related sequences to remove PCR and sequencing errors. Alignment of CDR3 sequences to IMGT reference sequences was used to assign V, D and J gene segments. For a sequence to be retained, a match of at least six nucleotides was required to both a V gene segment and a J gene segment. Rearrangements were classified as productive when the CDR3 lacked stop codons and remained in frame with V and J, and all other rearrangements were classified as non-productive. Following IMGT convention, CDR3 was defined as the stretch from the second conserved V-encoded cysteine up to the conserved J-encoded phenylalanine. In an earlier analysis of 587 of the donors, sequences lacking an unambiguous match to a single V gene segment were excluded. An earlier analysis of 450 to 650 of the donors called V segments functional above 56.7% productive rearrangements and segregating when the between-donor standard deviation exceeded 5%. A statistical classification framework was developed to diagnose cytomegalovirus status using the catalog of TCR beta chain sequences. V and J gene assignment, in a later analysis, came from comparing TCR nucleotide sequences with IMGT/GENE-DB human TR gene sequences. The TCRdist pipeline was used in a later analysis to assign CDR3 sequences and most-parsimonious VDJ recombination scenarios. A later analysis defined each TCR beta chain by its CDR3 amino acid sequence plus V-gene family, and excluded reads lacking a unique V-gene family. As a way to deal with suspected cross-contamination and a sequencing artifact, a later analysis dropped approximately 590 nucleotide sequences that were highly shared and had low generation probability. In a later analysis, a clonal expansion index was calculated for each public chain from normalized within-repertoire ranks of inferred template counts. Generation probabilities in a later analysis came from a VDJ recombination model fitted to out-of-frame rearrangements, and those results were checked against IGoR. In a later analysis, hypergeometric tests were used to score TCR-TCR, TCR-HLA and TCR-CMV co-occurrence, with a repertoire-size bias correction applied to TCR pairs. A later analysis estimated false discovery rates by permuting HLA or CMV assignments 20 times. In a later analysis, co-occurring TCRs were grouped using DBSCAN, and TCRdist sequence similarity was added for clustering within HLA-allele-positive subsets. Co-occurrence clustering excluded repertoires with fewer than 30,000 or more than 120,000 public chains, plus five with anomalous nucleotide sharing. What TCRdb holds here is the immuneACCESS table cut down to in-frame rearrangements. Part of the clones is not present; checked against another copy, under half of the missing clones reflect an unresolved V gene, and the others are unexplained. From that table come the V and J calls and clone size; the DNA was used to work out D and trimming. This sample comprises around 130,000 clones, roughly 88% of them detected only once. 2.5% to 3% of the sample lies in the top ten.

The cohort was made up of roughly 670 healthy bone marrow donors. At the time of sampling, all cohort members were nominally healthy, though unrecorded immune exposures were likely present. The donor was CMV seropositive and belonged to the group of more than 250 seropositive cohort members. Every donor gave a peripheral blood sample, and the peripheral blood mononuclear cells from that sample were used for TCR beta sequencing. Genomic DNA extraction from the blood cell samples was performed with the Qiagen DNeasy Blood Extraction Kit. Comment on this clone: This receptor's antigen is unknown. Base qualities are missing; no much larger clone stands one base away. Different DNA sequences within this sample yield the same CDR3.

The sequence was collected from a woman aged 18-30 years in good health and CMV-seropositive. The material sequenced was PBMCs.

This receptor carries the CDR3 CASSLDRSNYGYTF. In nucleotide form, the sequence is TGCGCCAGCAGCTTGGACAGGTCTAACTATGGCTACACCTTC. The rearrangement combines TRBV5-1 with TRBJ1-2, and perhaps TRBD1 as D gene, on 5 matching bases. The CDR3 has 14 amino acids, counting the end cysteine and phenylalanine. The read is trimmed to its CDR3 DNA, 42 bases read in frame from base 1. Per the germline V gene, SGHRS is the CDR1 and YFSETQ is the CDR2. V gives up 0 bases and J gives up 0 bases, and the segment between their germline ends measures 6 bases.